This T cell receptor beta chain was captured in a study of long-term antiretroviral therapy in people with HIV. V was cut by 1 base and J by 5 bases, with 8 bases left in between. CDR1 and CDR2 (germline): KGHSH, LQKENI. The CDR3 is 13 residues long. At survey level, the immunoSEQ assay was run in its v3.0 version. Profiled with immunoSEQ multiplex PCR; TCRdb holds only in-frame clones, not every one. The table records over 20,000 clones, 83% of them present only once. The clonotype originates from a man younger than 30 with HIV. This sequence joins TRBV18 and TRBJ1-2; D is unresolved. The sample in question was unsorted PBMCs, obtained 3 years after starting antiretroviral therapy. CDR3 region: CASSPREDYGYTF. The CDR3 DNA reads TGTGCCAGCTCACCACGAGAGGATTATGGCTACACCTTC.